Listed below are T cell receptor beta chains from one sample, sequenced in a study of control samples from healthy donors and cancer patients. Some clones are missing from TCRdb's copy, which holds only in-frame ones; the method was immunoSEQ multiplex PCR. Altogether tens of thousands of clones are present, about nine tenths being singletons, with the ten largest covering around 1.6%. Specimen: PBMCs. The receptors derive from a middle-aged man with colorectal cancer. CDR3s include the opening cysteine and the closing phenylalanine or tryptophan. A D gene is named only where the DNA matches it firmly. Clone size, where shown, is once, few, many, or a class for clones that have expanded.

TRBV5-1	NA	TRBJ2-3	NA	CASSPLSSEPTDTQYF	TGCGCCAGCAGCCCCCTATCTAGCGAGCCCACAGATACGCAGTATTTT
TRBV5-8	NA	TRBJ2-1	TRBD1	CATEEGNRGWNEQFF	TGTGCCACCGAAGAGGGGAACAGGGGTTGGAATGAGCAGTTCTTC
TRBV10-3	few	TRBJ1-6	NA	CAISPREGAFSYNSPLHF	TGTGCCATCAGCCCCCGTGAAGGCGCCTTCTCCTATAATTCACCCCTCCACTTT
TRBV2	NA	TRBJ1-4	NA	CASSETRVGGEKLFF	TGTGCCAGCAGTGAGACCCGGGTAGGAGGTGAAAAACTGTTTTTT
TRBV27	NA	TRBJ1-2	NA	CASRPTGRGYGYTF	TGTGCCAGCAGACCGACAGGAAGGGGCTATGGCTACACCTTC
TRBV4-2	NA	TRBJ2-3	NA	CASSQRDSLHDTQYF	TGTGCCAGCAGCCAGAGGGACTCGCTTCACGATACGCAGTATTTT
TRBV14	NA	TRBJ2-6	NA	CASSQWRGSGANVLTF	TGTGCCAGCAGCCAATGGAGGGGCTCTGGGGCCAACGTCCTGACTTTC
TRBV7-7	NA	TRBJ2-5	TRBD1	CASSLGQGQETQYF	TGTGCTAGCAGCTTAGGACAGGGCCAAGAGACCCAGTACTTC
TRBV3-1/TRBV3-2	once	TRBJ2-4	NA	CASSQDFGGAAKNIQYF	TGTGCCAGCAGCCAAGATTTTGGGGGGGCGGCCAAAAACATTCAGTACTTC
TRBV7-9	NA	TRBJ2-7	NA	CASSWGLAETYEQYF	TGTGCCAGCAGCTGGGGACTGGCGGAGACCTACGAGCAGTACTTC
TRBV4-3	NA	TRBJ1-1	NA	CASSQDWGDTEAFF	TGCGCCAGCAGCCAAGATTGGGGGGACACTGAAGCTTTCTTT
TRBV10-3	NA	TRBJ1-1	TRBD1	CAISGTANEAFF	TGTGCCATCAGCGGGACAGCCAATGAAGCTTTCTTT
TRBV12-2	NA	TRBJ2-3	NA	CASRSSTSGWRDTQYF	TGTGCAAGTCGCTCCTCGACTAGCGGGTGGCGAGATACGCAGTATTTT
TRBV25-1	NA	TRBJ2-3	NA	CASAEGRDTDTQYF	TGTGCCAGCGCAGAAGGGCGGGACACAGATACGCAGTATTTT
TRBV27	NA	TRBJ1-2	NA	CASSLSYGGTNGYTF	TGTGCCAGCAGTTTATCCTACGGGGGAACTAATGGCTACACCTTC
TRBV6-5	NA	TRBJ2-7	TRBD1	CASSPGTGRNEQYF	TGTGCCAGCAGCCCCGGGACAGGGAGGAACGAGCAGTACTTC
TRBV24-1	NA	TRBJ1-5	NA	CATSDPGTAGAQHF	TGTGCCACCAGTGACCCTGGGACGGCCGGGGCCCAGCATTTT
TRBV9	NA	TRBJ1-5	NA	CASSVDWGQPQHF	TGTGCCAGCAGCGTAGACTGGGGTCAGCCCCAGCATTTT
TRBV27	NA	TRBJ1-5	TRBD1	CASSYQGVGKSPQHF	TGTGCCAGCAGTTACCAGGGGGTGGGCAAATCGCCCCAGCATTTT
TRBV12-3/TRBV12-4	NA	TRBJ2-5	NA	CASSSGQETQYF	TGTGCCAGCAGTAGCGGGCAAGAGACCCAGTACTTC
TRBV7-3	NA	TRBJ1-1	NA	CASSPKGRGLMGDTEAFF	TGTGCCAGCAGCCCCAAGGGGAGGGGACTTATGGGGGACACTGAAGCTTTCTTT
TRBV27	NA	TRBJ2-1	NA	CATFDTNEQFF	TGTGCCACCTTCGACACGAATGAGCAGTTCTTC
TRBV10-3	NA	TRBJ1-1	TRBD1	CAIKGRGQETEAFF	TGTGCCATCAAAGGGAGGGGGCAAGAGACTGAAGCTTTCTTT
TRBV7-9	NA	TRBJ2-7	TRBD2	CASGPPRGTSSYEQYF	TGTGCCAGCGGTCCTCCAAGGGGGACTAGCTCCTACGAGCAGTACTTC
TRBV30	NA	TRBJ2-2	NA	CTWSQGSVGELFF	TGTACCTGGAGTCAGGGAAGCGTCGGGGAGCTGTTTTTT
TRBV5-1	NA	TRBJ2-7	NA	CASSLTQTYEQYF	TGCGCCAGCAGCTTGACTCAAACCTACGAGCAGTACTTC
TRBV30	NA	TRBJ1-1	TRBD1	CAWRRRTGEAFF	TGTGCCTGGAGGCGTCGGACAGGCGAAGCTTTCTTT
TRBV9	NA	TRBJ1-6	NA	CASSVGQTSSYNSPLHF	TGTGCCAGCAGCGTTGGACAGACGAGCTCCTATAATTCACCCCTCCACTTT
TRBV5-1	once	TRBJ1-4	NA	CASSLENEKLFF	TGCGCCAGCAGCTTAGAGAATGAAAAACTGTTTTTT
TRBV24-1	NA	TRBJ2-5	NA	CATSDHGGEETQYF	TGTGCCACCAGTGACCATGGGGGAGAAGAGACCCAGTACTTC
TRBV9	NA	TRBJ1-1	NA	CASSGNTSYTEAFF	TGTGCCAGCAGCGGTAATACTTCGTACACTGAAGCTTTCTTT
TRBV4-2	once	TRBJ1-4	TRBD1	CASSQVETGFEKLFF	TGTGCCAGCAGCCAAGTAGAGACAGGGTTTGAAAAACTGTTTTTT
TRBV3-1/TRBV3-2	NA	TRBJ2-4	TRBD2	CASSHRGGGNIQYF	TGTGCCAGCAGCCATCGGGGGGGTGGAAACATTCAGTACTTC
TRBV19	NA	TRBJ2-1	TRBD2	CASSNLGTSQVEQFF	TGTGCCAGTAGTAATCTTGGGACTAGTCAGGTTGAGCAGTTCTTC
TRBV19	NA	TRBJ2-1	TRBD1	CASSHTGGSYNEQFF	TGTGCCAGTTCTCACACAGGGGGCTCCTACAATGAGCAGTTCTTC
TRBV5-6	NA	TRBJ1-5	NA	CASSLIKQTDQPQHF	TGTGCCAGCAGCTTAATAAAACAGACCGATCAGCCCCAGCATTTT
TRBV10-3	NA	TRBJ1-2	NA	CAISGSAGYGYTF	TGTGCCATCAGTGGATCTGCGGGGTACGGCTACACCTTC
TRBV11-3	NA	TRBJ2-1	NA	CASSFRADNEQFF	TGTGCCAGCAGCTTTAGGGCAGACAATGAGCAGTTCTTC
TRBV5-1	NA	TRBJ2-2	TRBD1	CASSSGQGTDTGELFF	TGCGCCAGCAGCTCCGGACAGGGCACAGACACCGGGGAGCTGTTTTTT